The 21 T cell receptor beta chains in this list originate from one sample, sequenced in a study of CD8 T cells in ankylosing spondylitis. TCRdb reprocessed the 5' RACE reads via MiXCR and lists one record per CDR3 protein. There are 200,000 to 250,000 distinct CDR3 sequences in the sample; around 24% occur only once, and more than 6.5% lies in the top ten. Sample: blood, either unsorted or a sorted T cell fraction (not recorded which). The receptors were gathered from a male donor with ankylosing spondylitis or in good health (not recorded which).

The CDR3 sequence is CATSRAQDRTDTQYF. CDR3 DNA sequence: TGTGCCACCAGCAGAGCCCAGGACCGCACAGATACGCAGTATTTT. The V call is TRBV15, the J call TRBJ2-3; the D is unclear. The CDR3 covers 15 residues. Germline-derived CDR1 and CDR2 are LNHNV and YYDKDF (reference sequence). V lost 1 base and J 1 base, leaving 9 bases between the germline ends.

This clonotype was picked up many times. The rearrangement uses TRBV10-3 and TRBJ1-2; TRBD1 matches 8 bases. V was pared by 2 bases and J by 8 bases, with 7 bases of the junction left unmatched. The CDR3 is 14 amino acids. Germline CDR1 ENHRY, CDR2 SYGVKD. CDR3: CAISEPGQGYGYTF. The CDR3 bases are TGTGCCATCAGTGAGCCCGGACAGGGTTACGGCTACACCTTC.

As to this clonotype: A read error is possible here, since a much larger clone lies one base away. V usage is TRBV5-1 and J usage is TRBJ2-5; 9 nucleotides agree with TRBD1. Looked up from germline, CDR1 is SGHRS and CDR2 is YFSETQ. Unmatched junction bases numbered 7, after V lost 0 bases and J lost 4 bases. There are 16 residues in the CDR3. CDR3 in amino acids: CASSLAGTGKRETQYF. The CDR3 nucleotides read TGCGCCAGCAGCTTGGCCGGGACAGGGAAACGAGAGACCCAGTACTTC.

This clonotype was seen repeatedly, ten times or more. The chain couples TRBV28 to TRBJ2-5, with D perhaps TRBD1 (6 bases). V lost 6 bases and J 0 bases, leaving 14 bases between the germline ends. The CDR3 is 15 residues long. Germline V gives CDR1 MDHEN, CDR2 SYDVKM. The CDR3 protein is CASRPPGQHQETQYF. For the CDR3, the DNA is TGTGCCAGCAGGCCTCCGGGACAACACCAAGAGACCCAGTACTTC. The full variable domain, completed using reference TRBV28 and TRBJ2-5, is DVKVTQSSRYLVKRTGEKVFLECVQDMDHENMFWYRQDPGLGLRLIYFSYDVKMKEKGDIPEGYSVSREKKERFSLILESASTNQTSMYLCASRPPGQHQETQYFGPGTRLLVL.

This clonotype has just one count. This chain's CDR3 is CASSSGTPPPEQYF. In DNA form, the CDR3 reads TGCGCCAGCAGCAGCGGGACTCCGCCGCCCGAGCAGTACTTC. This rearrangement joins TRBV5-1 to TRBJ2-7, with 7 bases fitting TRBD2. The ends lost 4 bases at V and 6 bases at J; junction bases unmatched: 10. CDR1 and CDR2 from the germline V gene are SGHRS and YFSETQ. CDR3 size: 14 residues.

Ten or more counts support this clonotype. The CDR3 spells CASSQDRVNSPLHF. CDR3 DNA: TGTGCCAGCAGCCAAGACAGGGTAAATTCACCCCTCCACTTT. J is TRBJ1-6 and V is TRBV3-1, with a tentative D call TRBD1 (5 bases). V shed 0 bases and J shed 7 bases, with 7 bases lying between them. Germline V gene data show CDR1 as LGHDT and CDR2 as YNNKEL (reference sequence). This CDR3 has 14 residues. Together with reference TRBV3-1 and TRBJ1-6, the CDR3 gives the full variable domain: DTAVSQTPKYLVTQMGNDKSIKCEQNLGHDTMYWYKQDSKKFLKIMFSYNNKELIINETVPNRFSPKSPDKAHLNLHINSLELGDSAVYFCASSQDRVNSPLHFGNGTRLTVT.

This clonotype was detected only a few times. The chain joins TRBV6-1 to TRBJ2-3; 9 bases align to TRBD2. This CDR3 comprises 14 residues. Unmatched junction bases numbered 5, after V lost 6 bases and J lost 4 bases. Germline values: CDR1 MNHNS, CDR2 SASEGT. This CDR3 reads CASRPAGGADTQYF. In nucleotides, the CDR3 is TGTGCCAGCAGGCCAGCGGGAGGAGCAGATACGCAGTATTTT.

This clonotype was observed a few times. J is TRBJ2-1 and V is TRBV5-1; 12 bases map to TRBD1. V gave up 4 bases and J gave up 7 bases; unmatched junction bases: 3. Germline CDR1 is SGHRS and CDR2 is YFSETQ. The CDR3 is 14 residues long. The CDR3 nucleotides read TGCGCCAGCAGCGGGGGACAGGGGGCAAATGAGCAGTTCTTC. This translates into CASSGGQGANEQFF.

The table lists this clonotype with many counts. The chain recombines TRBV7-9 with TRBJ2-3, with TRBD2 matching over 10 bases. The CDR3 consists of 17 residues. The germline gives CDR1 SEHNR, CDR2 FQNEAQ (reference sequence). J was trimmed by 4 bases and V by 0 bases; bases with no gene match: 7. For the CDR3, the DNA is TGTGCCAGCAGCTTAGCGGGCCTAGCGGGAGTGGCAGATACGCAGTATTTT. Protein: CASSLAGLAGVADTQYF.

The chain recombines TRBV9 with TRBJ1-2; 8 bases align to TRBD1. The CDR3 totals 15 residues. V lost 3 bases, J lost 2 bases, and 6 bases stayed unmatched. Germline V lookup: CDR1 SGDLS, CDR2 YYNGEE. CDR3 in amino acids: CASSAGQGANYGYTF. CDR3 nucleotides: TGTGCCAGCAGCGCCGGACAGGGCGCGAACTATGGCTACACCTTC.

The rearrangement links TRBV5-1 to TRBJ2-7; TRBD2 matches at 7 bases. The CDR3 is 15 amino acids. The V segment lost 3 bases and the J segment 3 bases; nucleotides outside the gene matches: 9. CDR1 is SGHRS, CDR2 YFSETQ, per germline. The CDR3 DNA follows: TGCGCCAGCAGCTCTGGCAGCGGGAATTTCTACGAGCAGTACTTC. Amino acid sequence: CASSSGSGNFYEQYF.

This clonotype has just a few counts. The chain uses TRBV5-1 and TRBJ2-3; 8 nucleotides line up with TRBD2. Per germline, CDR1 SGHRS and CDR2 YFSETQ. Trimming at V came to 3 bases and at J to 0 bases, leaving 3 bases not matched to a gene. This CDR3 contains 15 residues. The CDR3 sequence: CASSSSGLSTDTQYF. CDR3 coding DNA: TGCGCCAGCAGCTCTAGCGGGCTCAGCACAGATACGCAGTATTTT.

Ten or more counts support this clonotype. The chain links TRBV20-1 to TRBJ2-1, with D possibly being TRBD2 (6 bases). This CDR3 contains 14 residues. CDR1 is DFQATT, CDR2 SNEGSKA, per germline (reference sequence). V was trimmed by 6 bases and J by 6 bases, leaving 18 bases between them. CDR3: CSASGVAVSNEQFF. CDR3 DNA: TGCAGTGCCTCGGGGGTAGCGGTTAGCAATGAGCAGTTCTTC.

This clonotype came up many times. The V gene is TRBV6-2 or TRBV6-3, the J gene TRBJ1-1, with TRBD1 matching 10 bases. Trimming at V came to 7 bases and at J to 5 bases, leaving 10 bases not matched to a gene. CDR1 is MNHEY and CDR2 is SVGEGT in the germline V gene. This CDR3 has 15 amino acids. Here the CDR3 reads CASNPTGGSRTEAFF. The DNA for the CDR3 is TGTGCCAGCAACCCGACAGGGGGCTCGCGGACTGAAGCTTTCTTT.

The rearrangement links TRBV5-6 to TRBJ2-7; maybe TRBD1 (6 bases). From germline, CDR1 is SGHDT and CDR2 YYEEEE. Trimming removed 4 bases from V and 4 bases from J, with 30 bases in between. The CDR3 length is 19 residues. CDR3 DNA sequence: TGTGCCAGCAGCAGCGATGACAGGTTTTCCCGGGAAGGCCTATACGAGCAGTACTTC. The encoded protein is CASSSDDRFSREGLYEQYF.

This clonotype was counted ten times or more. The rearrangement links TRBV12-3 or TRBV12-4 to TRBJ2-2; D could derive from TRBD1 or TRBD2 (6 bases each). CDR3 length: 15 residues. V was clipped by 7 bases and J by 1 base, with 13 bases between them. CDR3 in amino acids: CASTLRGVNTGELFF. The DNA of the CDR3 is TGTGCCAGCACCTTGAGGGGGGTGAACACCGGGGAGCTGTTTTTT.

The genes are TRBV27 and TRBJ2-7; a weak D match, TRBD2 (6 bases). Between the trimmed V and J ends, which lost 8 bases and 6 bases, there was a span of 17 bases. This CDR3 region has 13 residues. Germline CDR1 reads MNHEY; CDR2 reads SMNVEV (reference sequence). This CDR3 is CASHPRERGEQYF. The CDR3 nucleotides read TGTGCCAGCCATCCCCGGGAGAGAGGCGAGCAGTACTTC.

This clonotype was detected ten times or more. The chain links TRBV29-1 to TRBJ1-1, with D unclear. The CDR3 contains 12 residues. Deletions cut 7 bases from V and 3 bases from J, with 12 bases between. Germline loops: CDR1 SQVTM, CDR2 ANQGSEA. The CDR3 here is CSGILTHTEAFF. The CDR3 bases are TGCAGCGGGATCCTAACACACACTGAAGCTTTCTTT.

This clonotype was observed a few times. This chain uses TRBV20-1 with TRBJ2-1; D gene unclear. CDR1 is DFQATT, CDR2 SNEGSKA, per germline (reference sequence). The CDR3 is 14 amino acids. Between the trimmed V and J ends, which lost 3 bases and 3 bases, there was a span of 12 bases. This CDR3 is CSASDRLHYNEQFF. For the CDR3, the DNA is TGCAGTGCTAGCGACCGGCTACACTACAATGAGCAGTTCTTC.

Note on this clonotype: The final CDR3 position lacks the conserved phenylalanine or tryptophan, pointing to a likely read error. The DNA is omitted, as the CDR3 cannot be located on it reliably, and the CDR3 follows TCRdb's listing. This CDR3 is CASSFGSRTSLFY. This rearrangement joins TRBV12-3 or TRBV12-4 to TRBJ2-7; TRBD2, as called in the table, went unchecked against the DNA. Including both end residues, the CDR3 is 13 amino acids long.

In its sample, this clonotype was seen many times. This chain joins TRBV7-2 and TRBJ2-2, with D maybe TRBD1 (7 bases). Germline CDR1 SGHTA, CDR2 FQGNSA. The CDR3 sequence is 13 residues long. The V end lost 10 bases, the J end lost 7 bases, and 16 bases lay between the germline ends. CDR3 amino acids: CATGRQGSGELFF. CDR3 in DNA: TGTGCCACCGGGAGACAGGGTAGCGGGGAGCTGTTTTTT.